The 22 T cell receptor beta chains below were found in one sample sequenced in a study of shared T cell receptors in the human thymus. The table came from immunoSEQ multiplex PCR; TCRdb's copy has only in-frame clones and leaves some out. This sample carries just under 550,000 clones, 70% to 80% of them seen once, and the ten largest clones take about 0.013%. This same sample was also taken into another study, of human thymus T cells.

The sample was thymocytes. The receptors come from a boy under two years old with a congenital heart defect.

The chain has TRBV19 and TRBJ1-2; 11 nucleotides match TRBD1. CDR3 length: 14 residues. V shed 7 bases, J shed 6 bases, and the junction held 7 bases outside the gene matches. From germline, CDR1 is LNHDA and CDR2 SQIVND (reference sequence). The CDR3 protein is CASTLEGQGDGYTF. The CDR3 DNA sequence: TGTGCCAGTACCTTAGAGGGACAGGGGGATGGCTACACCTTC.

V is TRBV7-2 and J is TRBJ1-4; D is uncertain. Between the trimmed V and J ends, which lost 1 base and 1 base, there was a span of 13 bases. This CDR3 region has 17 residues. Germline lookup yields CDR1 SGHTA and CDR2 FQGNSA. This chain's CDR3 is CASSLDQTRGTNEKLFF. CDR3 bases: TGTGCCAGCAGCTTAGATCAGACGCGGGGAACTAATGAAAAACTGTTTTTT.

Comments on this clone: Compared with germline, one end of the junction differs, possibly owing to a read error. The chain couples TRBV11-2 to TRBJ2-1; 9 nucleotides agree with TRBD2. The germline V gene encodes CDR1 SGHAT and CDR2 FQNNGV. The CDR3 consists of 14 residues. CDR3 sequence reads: CASSLQTSGRLVIF. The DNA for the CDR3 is TGTGCCAGCAGCTTACAGACTAGCGGCCGATTAGTTATCTTC.

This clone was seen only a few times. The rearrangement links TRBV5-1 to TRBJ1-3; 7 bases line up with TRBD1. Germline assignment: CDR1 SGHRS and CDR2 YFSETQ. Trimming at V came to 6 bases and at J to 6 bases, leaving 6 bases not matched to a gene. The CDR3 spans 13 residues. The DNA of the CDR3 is TGCGCCAGCAAGTTAACAGGGGAAAACACCATATATTTT. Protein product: CASKLTGENTIYF.

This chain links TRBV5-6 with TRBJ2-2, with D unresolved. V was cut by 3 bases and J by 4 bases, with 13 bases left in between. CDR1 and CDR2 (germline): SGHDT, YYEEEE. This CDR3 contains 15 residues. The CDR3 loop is CASSSVWASTGELFF. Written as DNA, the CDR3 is TGTGCCAGCAGCTCGGTATGGGCGTCCACCGGGGAGCTGTTTTTT.

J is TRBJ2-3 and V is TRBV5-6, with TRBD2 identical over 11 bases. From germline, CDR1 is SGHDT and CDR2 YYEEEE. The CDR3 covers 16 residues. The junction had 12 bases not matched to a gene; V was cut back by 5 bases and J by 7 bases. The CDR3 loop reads CASSPVETSGSYTQYF. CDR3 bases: TGTGCCAGCAGTCCCGTTGAAACTAGCGGGAGTTATACGCAGTATTTT.

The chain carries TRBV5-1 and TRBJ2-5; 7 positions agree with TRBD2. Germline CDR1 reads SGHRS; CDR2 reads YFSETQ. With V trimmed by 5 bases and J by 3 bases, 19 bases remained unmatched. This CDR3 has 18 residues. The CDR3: CASSFRGPLLGGEETQYF. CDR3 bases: TGCGCCAGCAGTTTCCGCGGTCCGTTATTGGGGGGGGAAGAGACCCAGTACTTC.

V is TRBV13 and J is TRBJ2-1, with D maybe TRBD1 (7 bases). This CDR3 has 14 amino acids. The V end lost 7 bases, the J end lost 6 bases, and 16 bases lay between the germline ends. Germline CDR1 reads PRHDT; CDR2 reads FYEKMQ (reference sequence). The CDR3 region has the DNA TGTGCCAGCACCCAGGGGGGTTGGAGCAATGAGCAGTTCTTC. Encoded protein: CASTQGGWSNEQFF. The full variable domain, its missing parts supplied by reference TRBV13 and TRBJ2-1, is AAGVIQSPRHLIKEKRETATLKCYPIPRHDTVYWYQQGPGQDPQFLISFYEKMQSDKGSIPDRFSAQQFSDYHSELNMSSLELGDSALYFCASTQGGWSNEQFFGPGTRLTVL.

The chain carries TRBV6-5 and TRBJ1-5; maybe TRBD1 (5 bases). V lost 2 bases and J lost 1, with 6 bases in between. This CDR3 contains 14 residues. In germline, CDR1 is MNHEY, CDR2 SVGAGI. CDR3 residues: CASSYRGSNQPQHF. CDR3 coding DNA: TGTGCCAGCAGTTACAGGGGAAGCAATCAGCCCCAGCATTTT.

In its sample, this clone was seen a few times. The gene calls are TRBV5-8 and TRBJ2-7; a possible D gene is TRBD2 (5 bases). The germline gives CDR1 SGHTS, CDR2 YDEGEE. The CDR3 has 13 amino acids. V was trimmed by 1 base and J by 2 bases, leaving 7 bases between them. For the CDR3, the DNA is TGTGCCAGCAGCTTGTTGGAGGCCTACGAGCAGTACTTC. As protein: CASSLLEAYEQYF.

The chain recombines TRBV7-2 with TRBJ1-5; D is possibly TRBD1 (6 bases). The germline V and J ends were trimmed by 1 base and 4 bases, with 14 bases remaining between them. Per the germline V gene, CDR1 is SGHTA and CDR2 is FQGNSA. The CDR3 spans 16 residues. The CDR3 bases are TGTGCCAGCAGCTTAGTCCCGGACAGCCTTAATCAGCCCCAGCATTTT. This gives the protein CASSLVPDSLNQPQHF.

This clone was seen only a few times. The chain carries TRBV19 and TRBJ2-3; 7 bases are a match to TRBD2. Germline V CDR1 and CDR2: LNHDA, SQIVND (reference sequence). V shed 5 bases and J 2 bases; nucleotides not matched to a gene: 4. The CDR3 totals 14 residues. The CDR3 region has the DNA TGTGCCAGTAGTCCAAGGGACTACACAGATACGCAGTATTTT. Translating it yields CASSPRDYTDTQYF.

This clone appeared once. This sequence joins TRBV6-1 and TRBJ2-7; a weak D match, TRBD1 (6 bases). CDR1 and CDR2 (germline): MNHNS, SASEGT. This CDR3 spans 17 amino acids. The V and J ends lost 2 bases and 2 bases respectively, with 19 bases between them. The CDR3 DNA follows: TGTGCCAGCAGTGAACCGCTACGGGACACCAAACCCTACGAGCAGTACTTC. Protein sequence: CASSEPLRDTKPYEQYF.

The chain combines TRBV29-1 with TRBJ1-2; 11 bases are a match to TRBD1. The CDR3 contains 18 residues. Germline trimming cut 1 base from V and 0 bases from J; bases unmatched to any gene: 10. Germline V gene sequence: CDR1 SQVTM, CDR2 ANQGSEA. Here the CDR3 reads CSVEVPGTGGVTNYGYTF. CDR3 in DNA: TGCAGCGTTGAAGTCCCAGGGACAGGGGGGGTTACTAACTATGGCTACACCTTC.

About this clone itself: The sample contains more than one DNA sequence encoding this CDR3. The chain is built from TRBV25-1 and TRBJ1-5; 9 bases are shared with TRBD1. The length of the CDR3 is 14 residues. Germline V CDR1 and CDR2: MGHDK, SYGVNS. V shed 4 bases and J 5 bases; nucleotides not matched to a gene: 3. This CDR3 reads CASSGRQGDQPQHF. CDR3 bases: TGTGCCAGCAGTGGCCGACAGGGGGATCAGCCCCAGCATTTT.

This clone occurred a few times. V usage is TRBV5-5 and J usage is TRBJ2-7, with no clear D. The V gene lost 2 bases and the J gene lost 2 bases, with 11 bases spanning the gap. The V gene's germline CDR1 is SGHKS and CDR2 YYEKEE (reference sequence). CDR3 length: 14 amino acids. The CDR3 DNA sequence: TGTGCCAGCAGCTTTTCTTCTAGGACCTACGAGCAGTACTTC. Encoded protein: CASSFSSRTYEQYF. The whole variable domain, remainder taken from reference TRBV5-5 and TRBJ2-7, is DAGVTQSPTHLIKTRGQQVTLRCSPISGHKSVSWYQQVLGQGPQFIFQYYEKEERGRGNFPDRFSARQFPNYSSELNVNALLLGDSALYLCASSFSSRTYEQYFGPGTRLTVT.

This CDR3 reads CASSLEGTDSSGNTIYF. CDR3 DNA: TGTGCCAGCAGCTTAGAGGGCACCGACAGCTCTGGAAACACCATATATTTT. V and J are TRBV11-3 and TRBJ1-3, with a tentative D call TRBD1 (5 bases). V was cut by 0 bases and J by 0 bases, with 12 bases left in between. Germline assignment: CDR1 SGHNT and CDR2 YENEEA. The CDR3 covers 17 residues.

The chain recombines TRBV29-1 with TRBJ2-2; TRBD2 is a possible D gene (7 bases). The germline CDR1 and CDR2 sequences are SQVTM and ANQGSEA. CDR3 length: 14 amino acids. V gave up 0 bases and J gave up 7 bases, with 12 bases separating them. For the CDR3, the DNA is TGCAGCGTTGAAGATATCGGGGGGCTCGGGGAGCTGTTTTTT. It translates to CSVEDIGGLGELFF.

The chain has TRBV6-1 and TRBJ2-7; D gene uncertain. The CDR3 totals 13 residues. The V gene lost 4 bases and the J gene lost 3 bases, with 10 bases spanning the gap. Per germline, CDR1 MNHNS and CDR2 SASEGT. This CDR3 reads CASSVTGFYEQYF. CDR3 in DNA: TGTGCCAGCAGTGTGACTGGATTCTACGAGCAGTACTTC.

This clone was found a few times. The CDR3 here is CASSMARVLAGNSYEQYF. The CDR3 nucleotides are TGTGCCAGTAGTATGGCTCGAGTACTAGCGGGGAACTCCTACGAGCAGTACTTC. The chain couples TRBV19 to TRBJ2-7; TRBD2 aligns across 10 bases. Germline assignment: CDR1 LNHDA and CDR2 SQIVND (reference sequence). CDR3 length equals 18 residues. With 3 bases clipped from V and 0 bases from J, the junction kept 11 bases outside the gene matches.

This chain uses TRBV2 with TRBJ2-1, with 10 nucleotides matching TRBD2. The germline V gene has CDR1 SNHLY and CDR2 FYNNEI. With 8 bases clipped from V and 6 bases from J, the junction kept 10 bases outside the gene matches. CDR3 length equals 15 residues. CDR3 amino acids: CASPTGTSEFNEQFF. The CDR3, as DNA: TGTGCCAGCCCAACCGGGACTAGCGAATTCAATGAGCAGTTCTTC.

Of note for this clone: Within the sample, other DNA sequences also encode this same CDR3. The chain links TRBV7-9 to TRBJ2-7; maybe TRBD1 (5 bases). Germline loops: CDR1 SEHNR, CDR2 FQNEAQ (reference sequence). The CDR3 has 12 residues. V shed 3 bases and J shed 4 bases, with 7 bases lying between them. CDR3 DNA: TGTGCCAGCAGCTTTCAGGGTTACGAGCAGTACTTC. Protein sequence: CASSFQGYEQYF.